This T cell receptor (beta chain) originates from a study of metastatic and nonmetastatic thyroid tumors (dated by TCRdb to 2020 to 2021). Regarding the research as a whole: For patients with malignant and with benign thyroid disease, the researchers compared repertoires between peripheral blood samples and tumor or nodule tissue samples. Broader findings and caveats from the paper: In both blood and tumor samples, TCR beta diversity was reported to be significantly higher in malignant tumors than in benign nodules.

This clone was seen repeatedly, ten times or more. Its antigen remains undetermined. Base quality data are lacking; no much larger clone is found one base away. Libraries were constructed by PCR. Sequencing used an Illumina HiSeq 4000. High-throughput sequencing was used to profile the TCR beta-chain CDR3 region of each patient. In the authors' own workflow: Drawing on CDR3 differences between clinicopathological groups, the researchers built a classifier meant to tell apart patients with distant-metastatic papillary thyroid cancer. The Shannon index was used to assess repertoire diversity, and the Morisita-Horn index was used to assess tumor-blood repertoire similarity. TCRdb reworked the public reads: Q25 trimming with fastp, MiXCR clone assembly, productive beta chains retained. TCRdb, not the original authors, processed these V and J calls. The sample yields around 20,000 clones; roughly a sixth were counted once. Jointly, the top ten make up roughly 40% of the sample.

No patient had received any treatment before thyroid surgery. The study retrospectively analysed patient clinical samples collected from about 2012 to 2019 using T-cell receptor beta sequencing. CDR1 and CDR2 were assigned from the germline V gene as ENHRY and SYGVKD. Spanning cysteine to phenylalanine, the CDR3 consists of 14 amino acids. Of the read, only the CDR3 DNA is kept; its 42 bases are in frame from base 1. V is trimmed back by 7 bases and J by 5 bases, and the junction contains 8 bases that no gene match accounts for. The sequenced sample consisted of blood. The sequence links TRBV10-3 to TRBJ2-1, with 7 junctional bases fitting TRBD2. The source of this sequence is a female donor with papillary thyroid cancer or a benign thyroid nodule (not recorded which). Some clones in this sample may be carry-over from other donors' samples. The CDR3 here reads CAIKVTLADNEQFF. The sequenced DNA: TGTGCCATCAAGGTTACGCTAGCGGACAATGAGCAGTTCTTC.